This T cell receptor (beta chain) came from a study of vaccination and CD4 T cells after COVID-19. A remark on this clonotype: Its antigen is not identified.

Described treatment: approximately nine-day PBMC culture with coronavirus spike peptide pools or control peptides (ViraFEST assay). The germline CDR1 and CDR2 sequences are SGHTA and FQGNSA. The ends lost 1 base at V and 9 bases at J; junction bases unmatched: 14. The CDR3 is 18 residues long. Sequenced with the Oncomine TCR Beta short-read assay was DNA taken from cultured CD4+ T cells. TCRdb re-called the PCR reads through MiXCR, storing one row per CDR3 protein. The sample lists more than 9,000 distinct CDR3 sequences, roughly 44% occurring once. The chain carries TRBV7-2 and TRBJ2-3; 12 bases align to TRBD2. The clonotype comes from a human donor who had recovered from COVID-19. The sequencing input was CD4+ T cells from blood, cultured in vitro. CDR3 region: CASSLEPLAGGVGGTQYF. In DNA, the CDR3 is TGTGCCAGCAGCTTAGAACCACTAGCGGGGGGAGTAGGCGGGACGCAGTATTTT.